This T cell receptor beta chain comes out of a study of OX40 agonist ivuxolimab in advanced cancers. TCRdb's table, derived via immunoSEQ multiplex PCR, lists solely in-frame clones and lacks some. The table has about 36,000 clones, over 75% seen once; the top ten hold over 20%. This clone appeared once. CDR1 and CDR2 (germline): MNHNY, SVGAGI (reference sequence). V dropped 2 bases and J dropped 3 bases, with 13 bases sitting between them. This CDR3 is 15 amino acids long. The source is an adult with an advanced solid tumor such as melanoma, head and neck, liver or kidney cancer. This specimen consisted of CD4+ or CD8+ T cells sorted from blood, obtained in a trial of the OX40 agonist ivuxolimab. The rearrangement joins TRBV6-6 to TRBJ2-5; D is possibly TRBD1 (5 bases). CDR3 nucleotides: TGTGCCAGCAGTTACGTTGGGGCAGGAAAAGAGACCCAGTACTTC. This gives the protein CASSYVGAGKETQYF.